A single sample gave rise to the 10 T cell receptor beta chains below, sequenced in a study of blood T cell repertoires in COVID-19. TCRdb's copy holds only in-frame clones and misses some; the assay was immunoSEQ multiplex PCR. Of over 75,000 clones listed, around 82% are singletons. The sequenced sample was peripheral blood. These receptors were taken from a woman of 80 years or more with acute or convalescent COVID-19.

The rearrangement uses TRBV19 and TRBJ2-2; 7 bases match TRBD1. The CDR3 is made up of 15 amino acids. V trimming: 5 bases; J trimming: 3 bases; junction bases outside the gene matches: 6. From germline, CDR1 is LNHDA and CDR2 SQIVND (reference sequence). The CDR3 DNA reads as TGTGCCAGTAGTGGACGACAGGGCTACACCGGGGAGCTGTTTTTT. Encoded protein: CASSGRQGYTGELFF.

This clone was counted a few times. The chain is built from TRBV10-3 and TRBJ2-2; TRBD1 might be the D (6 bases). The CDR3 is made up of 14 amino acids. Trimming pared 10 bases from V and 4 bases from J, leaving 16 bases between. The germline CDR1 and CDR2 sequences are ENHRY and SYGVKD. CDR3 coding DNA: TGTGCCACCGGCCGGGACACGATCACCGGGGAGCTGTTTTTT. Its translation is CATGRDTITGELFF.

This clone was detected only a few times. The chain links TRBV7-8 to TRBJ2-5, with TRBD2 identical over 9 bases. V gave up 5 bases and J gave up 7 bases; unmatched junction bases: 8. This CDR3 region has 14 residues. Germline CDR1 and CDR2: SGHVS and FQNEAQ. For the CDR3, the DNA is TGTGCCAGCAGCCCCGGGGGGCGGGAGGGGACCCAGTACTTC. Its protein product is CASSPGGREGTQYF. The full variable domain, its missing parts supplied by reference TRBV7-8 and TRBJ2-5, is GAGVSQSPRYKVAKRGQDVALRCDPISGHVSLFWYQQALGQGPEFLTYFQNEAQLDKSGLPSDRFFAERPEGSVSTLKIQRTQQEDSAVYLCASSPGGREGTQYFGPGTRLLVL.

This rearrangement joins TRBV3-1 (or the pseudogene TRBV3-2) to TRBJ2-3; 11 bases are a match to TRBD2. The trim removed 1 base at V and 1 base at J, leaving 1 base unmatched. This CDR3 is built from 16 residues. Germline CDR1 LGHDT, CDR2 YNNKEL (reference sequence). CDR3 loop: CASSQVAGGGTDTQYF. Written as DNA, the CDR3 is TGTGCCAGCAGCCAAGTAGCGGGAGGGGGCACAGATACGCAGTATTTT.

This clone was detected once. V is TRBV5-1 and J is TRBJ2-7, with TRBD2 as a possible D gene (6 bases). Germline loops: CDR1 SGHRS, CDR2 YFSETQ. V was shortened by 4 bases and J by 1 base, with 15 bases between the two germline ends. The CDR3 totals 15 residues. The CDR3 region is CASSPDIAVSYEQYF. The CDR3, as DNA: TGCGCCAGCAGCCCAGACATAGCGGTTTCCTACGAGCAGTACTTC.

This clone was seen a few times. The chain links TRBV2 to TRBJ1-2, with TRBD1 as a possible D gene (6 bases). The V and J ends lost 6 bases and 0 bases respectively, with 14 bases between them. The CDR3 consists of 15 residues. Germline lookup yields CDR1 SNHLY and CDR2 FYNNEI. The CDR3 here is CASRREQGSNYGYTF. The CDR3 coding sequence is TGTGCCAGCAGAAGGGAACAGGGTTCTAACTATGGCTACACCTTC.

CDR3 sequence reads: CASSQEGQAPGVPTNEKLFF. The CDR3 DNA follows: TGCGCCAGCAGCCAAGAAGGACAGGCCCCGGGGGTCCCAACTAATGAAAAACTGTTTTTT. The chain combines TRBV4-1 with TRBJ1-4; 7 bases map to TRBD1. The CDR3 runs 20 residues. In germline, CDR1 is MGHRA, CDR2 YSYEKL. Trimming at V came to 0 bases and at J to 0 bases, leaving 13 bases not matched to a gene.

The chain carries TRBV5-8 and TRBJ1-1; D is uncertain. The CDR3 has 16 residues. The germline V and J ends were trimmed by 4 bases and 1 base, with 17 bases remaining between them. Looked up from germline, CDR1 is SGHTS and CDR2 is YDEGEE. In DNA form, the CDR3 reads TGTGCCAGCAGCCCCCCTGGGTTAACGGGGAACACTGAAGCTTTCTTT. Translation gives CASSPPGLTGNTEAFF.

The chain carries TRBV19 and TRBJ2-3; the D is unclear. The germline V and J ends were trimmed by 0 bases and 3 bases, with 7 bases remaining between them. The germline CDR1 and CDR2 sequences are LNHDA and SQIVND (reference sequence). The CDR3 totals 14 residues. Written as DNA, the CDR3 is TGTGCCAGTAGTATAGATTACAGTACAGATACGCAGTATTTT. This translates into CASSIDYSTDTQYF.

The chain carries TRBV28 and TRBJ2-3, with 10 bases matching TRBD2. Germline loops: CDR1 MDHEN, CDR2 SYDVKM. V dropped 6 bases and J dropped 2; count of bases not matched to a gene: 8. CDR3 size: 16 residues. The CDR3 sequence: CASSQLAGRFTDTQYF. The CDR3 nucleotides are TGTGCCAGCAGCCAACTAGCGGGGCGGTTCACAGATACGCAGTATTTT.